These T cell receptor beta chains were read from a single sample in a study of tacrolimus-resistant gene-edited T cells for transplant recipients. The repertoire was sequenced with immunoSEQ multiplex PCR; TCRdb's copy has only in-frame clones and lacks some. The table lists under 850 clones, roughly 46% of them singletons. Input material: a CMV-specific product grown in culture. Receptor source: a human donor in good health, a blood donor. Each CDR3 is given with its conserved first and last residue. The order of the fields is D gene, V gene, J gene, clone size, CDR3 DNA, CDR3 protein. A D gene is named only where the DNA matches it firmly. Expanded clones are given a class, and other clones once, few, many or no size at all.

D gene: -; V gene: TRBV18; J gene: TRBJ1-6; clone size: -; CDR3 DNA: TGTGCCAGCTCACCAGGGCTAAGCTTCTCCTATAATTCACCCCTCCACTTT; CDR3 protein: CASSPGLSFSYNSPLHF
D gene: -; V gene: TRBV10-3; J gene: TRBJ1-5; clone size: -; CDR3 DNA: TGTGCCATCAGTGACCAATCAGGGTCGCAGCCCCAGCATTTT; CDR3 protein: CAISDQSGSQPQHF
D gene: -; V gene: TRBV9; J gene: TRBJ2-3; clone size: medium-sized; CDR3 DNA: TGTGCCAGCAGTTGGGGGAGGGGGCAGTCAGATACGCAGTATTTT; CDR3 protein: CASSWGRGQSDTQYF
D gene: -; V gene: TRBV6-2/TRBV6-3; J gene: TRBJ2-3; clone size: -; CDR3 DNA: TGTGCCAGCAGTTATTTGTCTTTGGGCACAGATACGCAGTATTTT; CDR3 protein: CASSYLSLGTDTQYF
D gene: TRBD1; V gene: TRBV5-1; J gene: TRBJ1-1; clone size: -; CDR3 DNA: TGCGCCAGCAGCCTACGATCACAGGGGCGGCAGAACACTGAAGCTTTCTTT; CDR3 protein: CASSLRSQGRQNTEAFF
D gene: -; V gene: TRBV10-3; J gene: TRBJ2-1; clone size: -; CDR3 DNA: TGTGCCAGCTCTACAGGGAGGAACAATGAGCAGTTCTTC; CDR3 protein: CASSTGRNNEQFF
D gene: -; V gene: TRBV5-1; J gene: TRBJ2-6; clone size: medium-sized; CDR3 DNA: TGCGCCATCGTAGACGGCAACGTCCTGACTTTC; CDR3 protein: CAIVDGNVLTF
D gene: -; V gene: TRBV6-6; J gene: TRBJ1-6; clone size: -; CDR3 DNA: TGTGCCAGCAGTTACTTCCAGGGAAAGAATTCACCCCTCCACTTT; CDR3 protein: CASSYFQGKNSPLHF
D gene: -; V gene: TRBV18; J gene: TRBJ1-4; clone size: -; CDR3 DNA: TGTGCCAGCTCACCCGAGCCAGGTTCTAATGAAAAACTGTTTTTT; CDR3 protein: CASSPEPGSNEKLFF
D gene: -; V gene: TRBV9; J gene: TRBJ1-1; clone size: medium-sized; CDR3 DNA: TGTGCCAGCAGCGTAGGAATAAACACTGAAGCTTTCTTT; CDR3 protein: CASSVGINTEAFF
D gene: TRBD2; V gene: TRBV4-3; J gene: TRBJ2-3; clone size: -; CDR3 DNA: TGCGCCAGCAGCCAAGAAGGCGGGGGACCTCACACAGATACGCAGTATTTT; CDR3 protein: CASSQEGGGPHTDTQYF
D gene: TRBD1; V gene: TRBV4-3; J gene: TRBJ2-7; clone size: hyperexpanded; CDR3 DNA: TGCGCCAGCAGCCAAGATTTCCGACAGGGGGCTGACGAGCAGTACTTC; CDR3 protein: CASSQDFRQGADEQYF
D gene: TRBD1; V gene: TRBV9; J gene: TRBJ1-2; clone size: -; CDR3 DNA: TGTGCCAGCACCCAAGGCCCTCGACAGGGGTGGTACTCTGGCTACACCTTC; CDR3 protein: CASTQGPRQGWYSGYTF
D gene: -; V gene: TRBV6-1; J gene: TRBJ1-5; clone size: -; CDR3 DNA: TGTGCCAGCAGTGAACGGGGTTCAACCAATCAGCCCCAGCATTTT; CDR3 protein: CASSERGSTNQPQHF
D gene: -; V gene: TRBV4-3; J gene: TRBJ2-5; clone size: -; CDR3 DNA: TGCGCCAGCAGCCAACTCGGGGACTCCCAAGAGACCCAGTACTTC; CDR3 protein: CASSQLGDSQETQYF
D gene: TRBD1; V gene: TRBV7-9; J gene: TRBJ1-2; clone size: -; CDR3 DNA: TGTGCCAGCAGCCTGACAGGGTTGGGTGGCTACACCTTC; CDR3 protein: CASSLTGLGGYTF
D gene: -; V gene: TRBV27; J gene: TRBJ2-3; clone size: -; CDR3 DNA: TGTGCCAGCAGTTCATGGGGGCCCCACGGCACAGATACGCAGTATTTT; CDR3 protein: CASSSWGPHGTDTQYF
D gene: -; V gene: TRBV28; J gene: TRBJ1-1; clone size: -; CDR3 DNA: TGTGCCAGCAGTTTCTCGGGCAGGGTTGCTTTCTTT; CDR3 protein: CASSFSGRVAFF
D gene: -; V gene: TRBV28; J gene: TRBJ1-1; clone size: -; CDR3 DNA: TGTGCCAGCATCGAGTCCCGGGGAAGGGGGGCTGAAGCTTTCTTT; CDR3 protein: CASIESRGRGAEAFF
D gene: -; V gene: TRBV5-1; J gene: TRBJ1-5; clone size: -; CDR3 DNA: TGCGCCAGCAGCTTGGGGGGGGACTCGGATCAGCCCCAGCATTTT; CDR3 protein: CASSLGGDSDQPQHF
D gene: -; V gene: TRBV19; J gene: TRBJ2-1; clone size: -; CDR3 DNA: TGTGCCAGTAGCCGCCAACAGGCTTGGATTCGGAATGAGCAGTTCTTC; CDR3 protein: CASSRQQAWIRNEQFF
D gene: -; V gene: TRBV19; J gene: TRBJ1-2; clone size: -; CDR3 DNA: TGTGCCAGTAGCCCCCCCCGGCCGGGGCCTTATGGCTACACCTTC; CDR3 protein: CASSPPRPGPYGYTF
D gene: -; V gene: TRBV6-5; J gene: TRBJ1-2; clone size: medium-sized; CDR3 DNA: TGTGCCAGCAAAACAGGGACCGAGAGAGGCTACACCTTC; CDR3 protein: CASKTGTERGYTF
D gene: -; V gene: TRBV30; J gene: TRBJ2-2; clone size: -; CDR3 DNA: TGTGCCTGGAGGGGAGGCTACACCGGGGAGCTGTTTTTT; CDR3 protein: CAWRGGYTGELFF
D gene: -; V gene: TRBV29-1; J gene: TRBJ1-1; clone size: few; CDR3 DNA: TGCAGCGTCCAAGACTCTTTTATCACTGAAGCTTTCTTT; CDR3 protein: CSVQDSFITEAFF
D gene: -; V gene: TRBV11-3; J gene: TRBJ2-1; clone size: medium-sized; CDR3 DNA: TGTGCCAGCAGCTTTGGCGATGAGCAGTTCTTC; CDR3 protein: CASSFGDEQFF
D gene: -; V gene: TRBV7-9; J gene: TRBJ1-6; clone size: few; CDR3 DNA: TGTGCCAGCATCGGAGAGAGCTCCTATAATTCACCCCTCCACTTT; CDR3 protein: CASIGESSYNSPLHF
D gene: TRBD2; V gene: TRBV20-1; J gene: TRBJ2-1; clone size: -; CDR3 DNA: TGCAGTGCTAGAGCCGGGACTAGGGCCTTCTTC; CDR3 protein: CSARAGTRAFF
D gene: -; V gene: TRBV7-3; J gene: TRBJ2-1; clone size: -; CDR3 DNA: TGTGCCAGCAGCTCCGGCGAGGCCCAGTACAATGAGCAGTTCTTC; CDR3 protein: CASSSGEAQYNEQFF